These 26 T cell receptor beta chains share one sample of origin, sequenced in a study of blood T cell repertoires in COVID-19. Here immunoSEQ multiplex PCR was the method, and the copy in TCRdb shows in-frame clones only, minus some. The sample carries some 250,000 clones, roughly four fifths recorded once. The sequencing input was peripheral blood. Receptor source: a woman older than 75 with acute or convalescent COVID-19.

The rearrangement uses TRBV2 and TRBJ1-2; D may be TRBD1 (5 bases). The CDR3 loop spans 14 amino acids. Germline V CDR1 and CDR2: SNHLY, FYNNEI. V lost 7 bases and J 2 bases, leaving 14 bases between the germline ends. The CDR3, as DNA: TGTGCCAGCACCACCGACGGGGGGAACTATGGCTACACCTTC. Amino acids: CASTTDGGNYGYTF.

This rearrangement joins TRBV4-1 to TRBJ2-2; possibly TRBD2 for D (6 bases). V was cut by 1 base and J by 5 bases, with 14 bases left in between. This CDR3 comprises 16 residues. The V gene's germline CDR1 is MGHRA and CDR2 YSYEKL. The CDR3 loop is CASSQGRGTWTGELFF. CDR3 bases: TGCGCCAGCAGCCAAGGACGGGGGACTTGGACCGGGGAGCTGTTTTTT.

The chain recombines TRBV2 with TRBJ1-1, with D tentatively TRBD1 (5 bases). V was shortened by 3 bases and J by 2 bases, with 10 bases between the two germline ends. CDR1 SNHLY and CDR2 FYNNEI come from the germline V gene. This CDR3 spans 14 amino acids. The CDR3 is CASSERGGNTEAFF. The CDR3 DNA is TGTGCCAGCAGTGAGCGGGGGGGAAACACTGAAGCTTTCTTT.

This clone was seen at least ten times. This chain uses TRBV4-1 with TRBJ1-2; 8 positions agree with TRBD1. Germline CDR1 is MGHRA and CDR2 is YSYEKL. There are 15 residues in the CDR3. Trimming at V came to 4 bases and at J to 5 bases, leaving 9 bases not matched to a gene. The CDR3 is CASSPPGGQAYGYTF. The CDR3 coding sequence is TGCGCCAGCAGCCCTCCCGGGGGACAGGCTTATGGCTACACCTTC.

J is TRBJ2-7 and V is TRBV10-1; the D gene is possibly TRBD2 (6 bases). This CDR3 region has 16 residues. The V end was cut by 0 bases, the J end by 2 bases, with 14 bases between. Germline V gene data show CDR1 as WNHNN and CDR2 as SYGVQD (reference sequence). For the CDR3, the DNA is TGCGCCAGCAGTGAGTCAAAAGAGACTAGGGCCTACGAGCAGTACTTC. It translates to CASSESKETRAYEQYF.

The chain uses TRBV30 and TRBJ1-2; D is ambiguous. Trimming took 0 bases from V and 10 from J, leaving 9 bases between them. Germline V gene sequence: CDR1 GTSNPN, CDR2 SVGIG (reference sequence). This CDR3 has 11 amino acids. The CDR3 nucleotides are TGTGCCTGGAGTGTAGCGGACGACTACACCTTC. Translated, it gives CAWSVADDYTF.

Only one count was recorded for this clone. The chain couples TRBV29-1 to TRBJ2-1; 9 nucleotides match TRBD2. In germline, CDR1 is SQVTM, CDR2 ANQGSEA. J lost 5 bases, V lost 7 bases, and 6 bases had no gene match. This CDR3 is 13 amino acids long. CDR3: CSGKRGVNNEQFF. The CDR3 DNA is TGCAGCGGAAAGCGGGGGGTCAACAATGAGCAGTTCTTC.

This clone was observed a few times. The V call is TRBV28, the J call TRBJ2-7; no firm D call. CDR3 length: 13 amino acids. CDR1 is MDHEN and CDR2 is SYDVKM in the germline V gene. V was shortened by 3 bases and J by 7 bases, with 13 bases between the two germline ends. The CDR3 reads CASSFSYAVEQYF. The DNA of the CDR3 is TGTGCCAGCAGTTTTAGTTACGCTGTAGAGCAGTACTTC.

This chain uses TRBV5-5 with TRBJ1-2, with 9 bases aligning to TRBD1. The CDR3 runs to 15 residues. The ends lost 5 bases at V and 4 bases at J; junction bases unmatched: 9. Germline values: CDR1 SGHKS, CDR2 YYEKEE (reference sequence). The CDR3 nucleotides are TGTGCCAGCAGAATAACAGGGGGCGCGACCTATGGCTACACCTTC. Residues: CASRITGGATYGYTF. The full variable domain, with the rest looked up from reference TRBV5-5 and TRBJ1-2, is DAGVTQSPTHLIKTRGQQVTLRCSPISGHKSVSWYQQVLGQGPQFIFQYYEKEERGRGNFPDRFSARQFPNYSSELNVNALLLGDSALYLCASRITGGATYGYTFGSGTRLTVV.

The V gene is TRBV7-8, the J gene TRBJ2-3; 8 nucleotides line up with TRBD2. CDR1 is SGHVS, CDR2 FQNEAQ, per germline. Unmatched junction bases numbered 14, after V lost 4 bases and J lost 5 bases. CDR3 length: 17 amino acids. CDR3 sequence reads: CASSSLLPGGPRDTQYF. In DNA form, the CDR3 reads TGTGCCAGCAGCTCGCTCCTACCGGGGGGGCCGAGAGATACGCAGTATTTT.

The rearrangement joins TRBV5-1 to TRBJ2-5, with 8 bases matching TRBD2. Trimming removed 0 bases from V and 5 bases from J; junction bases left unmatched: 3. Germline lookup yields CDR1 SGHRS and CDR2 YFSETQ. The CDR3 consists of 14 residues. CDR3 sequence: CASSLVIAGETQYF. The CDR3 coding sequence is TGCGCCAGCAGCTTGGTGATAGCGGGGGAGACCCAGTACTTC. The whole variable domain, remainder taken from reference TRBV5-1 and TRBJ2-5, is KAGVTQTPRYLIKTRGQQVTLSCSPISGHRSVSWYQQTPGQGLQFLFEYFSETQRNKGNFPGRFSGRQFSNSRSEMNVSTLELGDSALYLCASSLVIAGETQYFGPGTRLLVL.

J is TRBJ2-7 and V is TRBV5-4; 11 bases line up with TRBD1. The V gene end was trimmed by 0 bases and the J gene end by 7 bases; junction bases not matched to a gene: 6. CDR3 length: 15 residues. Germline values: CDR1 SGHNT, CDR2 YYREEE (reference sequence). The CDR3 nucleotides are TGTGCCAGCAGCTTGGGAGGACAGGGGGCGTTTGAGCAGTACTTC. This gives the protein CASSLGGQGAFEQYF. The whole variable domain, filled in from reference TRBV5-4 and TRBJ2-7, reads ETGVTQSPTHLIKTRGQQVTLRCSSQSGHNTVSWYQQALGQGPQFIFQYYREEENGRGNFPPRFSGLQFPNYSSELNVNALELDDSALYLCASSLGGQGAFEQYFGPGTRLTVT.

This chain's CDR3 is CASSIDSGNGNTIYF. The CDR3 bases are TGTGCCAGTAGTATAGATAGCGGGAACGGAAACACCATATATTTT. The chain uses TRBV19 and TRBJ1-3, with D unresolved. The CDR3 runs 15 residues. The ends were cut back, 0 bases at V and 4 bases at J, with 10 bases in the middle. Per germline, CDR1 LNHDA and CDR2 SQIVND (reference sequence).

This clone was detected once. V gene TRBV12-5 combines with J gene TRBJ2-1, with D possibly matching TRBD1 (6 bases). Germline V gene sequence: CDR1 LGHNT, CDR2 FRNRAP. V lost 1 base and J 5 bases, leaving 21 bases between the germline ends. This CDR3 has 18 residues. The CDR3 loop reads CASGLAHTGFRDHNEQFF. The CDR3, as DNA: TGTGCTAGTGGTTTGGCCCATACAGGGTTTAGGGATCACAATGAGCAGTTCTTC.

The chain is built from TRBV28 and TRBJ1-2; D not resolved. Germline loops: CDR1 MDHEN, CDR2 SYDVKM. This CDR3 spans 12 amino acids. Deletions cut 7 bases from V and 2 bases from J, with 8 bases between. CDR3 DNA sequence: TGTGCCAGCAAAACAACCAACTATGGCTACACCTTC. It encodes CASKTTNYGYTF.

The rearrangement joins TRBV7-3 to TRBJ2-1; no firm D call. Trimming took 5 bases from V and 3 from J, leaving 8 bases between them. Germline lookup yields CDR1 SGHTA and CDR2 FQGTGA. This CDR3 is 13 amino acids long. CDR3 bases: TGTGCCAGCAGCACCCGCGGCTACAATGAGCAGTTCTTC. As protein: CASSTRGYNEQFF.

The CDR3 sequence: CASSYGGLAADTQYF. The CDR3 DNA is TGTGCCAGCAGTTACGGGGGACTAGCTGCAGATACGCAGTATTTT. J is TRBJ2-3 and V is TRBV6-5, with TRBD2 matching 9 bases. Looked up from germline, CDR1 is MNHEY and CDR2 is SVGAGI. This CDR3 spans 15 amino acids. V lost 2 bases to trimming and J lost 4 bases; unmatched junction nucleotides: 4.

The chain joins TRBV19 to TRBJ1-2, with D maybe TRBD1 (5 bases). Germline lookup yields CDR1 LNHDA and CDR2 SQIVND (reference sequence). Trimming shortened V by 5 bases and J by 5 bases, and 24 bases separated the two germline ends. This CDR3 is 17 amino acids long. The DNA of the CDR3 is TGTGCCAGTAGTGCAACAGGATTGGGGCGGTTTATTTATGGCTACACCTTC. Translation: CASSATGLGRFIYGYTF.

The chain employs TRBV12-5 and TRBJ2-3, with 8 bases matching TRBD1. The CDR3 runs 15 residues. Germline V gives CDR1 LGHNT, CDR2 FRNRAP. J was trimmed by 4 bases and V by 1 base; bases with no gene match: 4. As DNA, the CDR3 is TGTGCTAGTGGTTTGGGGCAGGGGGCCGCAGATACGCAGTATTTT. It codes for CASGLGQGAADTQYF.

The DNA for the CDR3 is TGTGCCAGCAGCTCTTCGCAGTGGACTGAAGCTTTCTTT. Translated, it gives CASSSSQWTEAFF. The rearrangement links TRBV5-6 to TRBJ1-1; D uncertain. Germline assignment: CDR1 SGHDT and CDR2 YYEEEE. The CDR3 extends over 13 amino acids. V lost 3 bases and J 5 bases, leaving 11 bases between the germline ends.

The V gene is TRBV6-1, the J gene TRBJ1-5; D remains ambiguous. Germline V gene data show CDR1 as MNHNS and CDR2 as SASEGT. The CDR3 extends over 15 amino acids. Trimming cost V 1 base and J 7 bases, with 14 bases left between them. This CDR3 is CASSEERQIFQPQHF. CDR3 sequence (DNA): TGTGCCAGCAGTGAAGAGCGGCAGATTTTCCAGCCCCAGCATTTT.

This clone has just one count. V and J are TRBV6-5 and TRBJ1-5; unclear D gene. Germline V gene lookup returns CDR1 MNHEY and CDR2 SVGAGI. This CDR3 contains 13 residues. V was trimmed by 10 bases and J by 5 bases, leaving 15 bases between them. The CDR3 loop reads CATSHSLDQPQHF. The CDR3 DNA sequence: TGTGCCACCTCCCATAGCCTCGATCAGCCCCAGCATTTT.

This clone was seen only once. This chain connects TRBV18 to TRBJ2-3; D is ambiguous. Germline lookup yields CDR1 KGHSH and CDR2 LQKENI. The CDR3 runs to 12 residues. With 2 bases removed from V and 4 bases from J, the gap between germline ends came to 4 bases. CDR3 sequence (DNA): TGTGCCAGCTCACCAAGAGCAGATACGCAGTATTTT. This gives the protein CASSPRADTQYF.

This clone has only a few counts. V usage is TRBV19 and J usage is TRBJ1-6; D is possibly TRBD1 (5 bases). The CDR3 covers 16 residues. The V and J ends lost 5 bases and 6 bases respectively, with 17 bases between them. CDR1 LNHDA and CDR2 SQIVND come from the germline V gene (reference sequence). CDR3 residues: CASSRTDSGGNSPLHF. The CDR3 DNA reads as TGTGCCAGTAGTCGGACGGACTCGGGGGGTAATTCACCCCTCCACTTT.

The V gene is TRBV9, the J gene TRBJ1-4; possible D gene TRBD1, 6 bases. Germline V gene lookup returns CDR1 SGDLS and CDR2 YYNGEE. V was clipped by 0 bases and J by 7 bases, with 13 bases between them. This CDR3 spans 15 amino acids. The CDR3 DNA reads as TGTGCCAGCAGCGTAGGAGACAAAGGGGGTGAAAAACTGTTTTTT. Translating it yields CASSVGDKGGEKLFF.

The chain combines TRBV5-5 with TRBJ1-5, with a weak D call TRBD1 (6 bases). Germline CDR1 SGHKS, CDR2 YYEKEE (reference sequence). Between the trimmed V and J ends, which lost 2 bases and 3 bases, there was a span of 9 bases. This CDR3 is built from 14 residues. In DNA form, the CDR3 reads TGTGCCAGCAGCTTCACAGGGAACAATCAGCCCCAGCATTTT. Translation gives CASSFTGNNQPQHF.